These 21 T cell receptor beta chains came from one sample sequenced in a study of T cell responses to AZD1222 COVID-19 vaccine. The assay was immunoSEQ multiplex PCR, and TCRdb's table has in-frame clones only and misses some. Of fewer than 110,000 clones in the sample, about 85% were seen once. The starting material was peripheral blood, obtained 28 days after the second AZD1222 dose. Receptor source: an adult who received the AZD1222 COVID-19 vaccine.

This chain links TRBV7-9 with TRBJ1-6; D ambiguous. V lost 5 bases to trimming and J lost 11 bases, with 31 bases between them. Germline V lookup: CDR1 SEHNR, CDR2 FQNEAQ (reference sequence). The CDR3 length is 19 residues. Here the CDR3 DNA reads TGTGCCAGCAGCCCGAGCAGCGGGCAGATATCACCGAGTCAGACACCCCTCCACTTT. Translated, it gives CASSPSSGQISPSQTPLHF.

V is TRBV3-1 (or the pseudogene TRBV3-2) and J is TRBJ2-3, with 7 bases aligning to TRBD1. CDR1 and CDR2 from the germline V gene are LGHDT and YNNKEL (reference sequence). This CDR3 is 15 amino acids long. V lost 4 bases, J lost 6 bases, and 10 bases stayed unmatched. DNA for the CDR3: TGTGCCAGCAGCCGGAACAGGGGTCGCGCGGATACGCAGTATTTT. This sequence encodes CASSRNRGRADTQYF.

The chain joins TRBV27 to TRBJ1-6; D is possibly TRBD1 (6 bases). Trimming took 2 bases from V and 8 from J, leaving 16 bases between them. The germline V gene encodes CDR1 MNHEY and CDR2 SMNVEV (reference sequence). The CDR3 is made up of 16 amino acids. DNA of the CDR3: TGTGCCAGCAGTTTAGGGACAAAGGAAGGACATTCACCCCTCCACTTT. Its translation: CASSLGTKEGHSPLHF.

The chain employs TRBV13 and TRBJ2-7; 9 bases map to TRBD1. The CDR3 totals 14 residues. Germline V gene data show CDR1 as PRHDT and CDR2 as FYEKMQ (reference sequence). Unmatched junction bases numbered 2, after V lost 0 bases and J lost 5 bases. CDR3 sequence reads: CASSLGRTGDEQYF. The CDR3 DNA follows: TGTGCCAGCAGCTTAGGCCGGACAGGGGACGAGCAGTACTTC.

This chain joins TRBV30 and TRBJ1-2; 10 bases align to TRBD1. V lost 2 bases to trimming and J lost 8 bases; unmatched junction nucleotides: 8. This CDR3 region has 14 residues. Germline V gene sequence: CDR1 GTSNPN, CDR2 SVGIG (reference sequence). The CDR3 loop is CAWSRDRGGQGYTF. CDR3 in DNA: TGTGCCTGGAGTCGGGACAGGGGAGGGCAGGGCTACACCTTC.

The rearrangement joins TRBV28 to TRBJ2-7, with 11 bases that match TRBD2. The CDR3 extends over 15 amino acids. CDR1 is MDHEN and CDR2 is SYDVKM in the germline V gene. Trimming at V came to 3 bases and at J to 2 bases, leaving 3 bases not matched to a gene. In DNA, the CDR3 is TGTGCCAGCAGTTTGGCTAGCGGGGGGCCCTACGAGCAGTACTTC. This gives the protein CASSLASGGPYEQYF.

The CDR3 bases are TGCGCCAGCAGCTTCGGGGACAGGGAATTGATGAACGAGCAGTACTTC. Encoded protein: CASSFGDRELMNEQYF. This rearrangement joins TRBV5-1 to TRBJ2-7; 9 nucleotides agree with TRBD1. After removal of 2 bases from V and 5 bases from J, the junction contained 11 bases not matched to a gene. The CDR3 totals 16 residues. Germline CDR1 is SGHRS and CDR2 is YFSETQ.

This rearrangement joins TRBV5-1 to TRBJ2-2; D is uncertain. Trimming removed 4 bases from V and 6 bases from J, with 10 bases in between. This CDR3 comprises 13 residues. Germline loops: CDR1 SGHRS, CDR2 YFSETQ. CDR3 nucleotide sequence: TGCGCCAGCAGCCCCCAAGCCCCCGGGGAGCTGTTTTTT. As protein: CASSPQAPGELFF.

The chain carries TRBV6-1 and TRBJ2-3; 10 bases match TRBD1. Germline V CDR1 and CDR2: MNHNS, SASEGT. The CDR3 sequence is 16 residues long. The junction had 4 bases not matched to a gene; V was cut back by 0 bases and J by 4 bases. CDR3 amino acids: CASSEAPGQGSDTQYF. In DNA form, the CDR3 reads TGTGCCAGCAGTGAAGCACCGGGACAGGGGTCAGATACGCAGTATTTT.

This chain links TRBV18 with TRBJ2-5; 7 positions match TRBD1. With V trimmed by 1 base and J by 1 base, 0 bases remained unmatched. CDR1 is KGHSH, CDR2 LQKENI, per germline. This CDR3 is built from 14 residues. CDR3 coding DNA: TGTGCCAGCTCACCACGGGACAGCCAAGAGACCCAGTACTTC. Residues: CASSPRDSQETQYF.

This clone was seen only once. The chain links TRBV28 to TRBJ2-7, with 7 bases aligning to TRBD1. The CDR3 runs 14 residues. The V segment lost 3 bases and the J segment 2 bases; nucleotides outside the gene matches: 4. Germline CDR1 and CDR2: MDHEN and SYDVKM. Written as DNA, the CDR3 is TGTGCCAGCAGTTTTTATGGACAGGCCTACGAGCAGTACTTC. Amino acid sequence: CASSFYGQAYEQYF. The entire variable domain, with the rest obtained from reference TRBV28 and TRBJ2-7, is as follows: DVKVTQSSRYLVKRTGEKVFLECVQDMDHENMFWYRQDPGLGLRLIYFSYDVKMKEKGDIPEGYSVSREKKERFSLILESASTNQTSMYLCASSFYGQAYEQYFGPGTRLTVT.

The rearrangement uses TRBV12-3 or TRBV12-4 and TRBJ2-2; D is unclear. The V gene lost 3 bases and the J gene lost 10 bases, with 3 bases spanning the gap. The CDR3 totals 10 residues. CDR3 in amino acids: CASSFSELFF. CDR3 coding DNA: TGTGCCAGCAGTTTTTCGGAGCTGTTTTTT.

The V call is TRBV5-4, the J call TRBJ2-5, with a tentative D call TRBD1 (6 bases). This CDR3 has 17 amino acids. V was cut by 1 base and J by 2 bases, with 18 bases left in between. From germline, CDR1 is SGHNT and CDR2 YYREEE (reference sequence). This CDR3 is CASSLFQVSGEQETQYF. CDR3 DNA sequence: TGTGCCAGCAGCTTGTTTCAAGTTTCAGGGGAACAAGAGACCCAGTACTTC.

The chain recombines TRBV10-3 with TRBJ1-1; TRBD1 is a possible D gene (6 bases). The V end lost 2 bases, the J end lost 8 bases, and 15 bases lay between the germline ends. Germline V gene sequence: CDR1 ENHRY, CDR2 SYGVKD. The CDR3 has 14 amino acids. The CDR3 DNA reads TGTGCCATCAGTGAGGGCAGGGGCGGTATAGAAGCTTTCTTT. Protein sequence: CAISEGRGGIEAFF.

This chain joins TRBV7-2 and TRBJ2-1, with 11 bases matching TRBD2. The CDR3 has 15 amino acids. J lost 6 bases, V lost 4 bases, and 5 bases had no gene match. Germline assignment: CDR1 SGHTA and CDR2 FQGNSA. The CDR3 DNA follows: TGTGCCAGCAGCTACCTAGCGGGGGGCCCCAATGAGCAGTTCTTC. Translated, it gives CASSYLAGGPNEQFF.

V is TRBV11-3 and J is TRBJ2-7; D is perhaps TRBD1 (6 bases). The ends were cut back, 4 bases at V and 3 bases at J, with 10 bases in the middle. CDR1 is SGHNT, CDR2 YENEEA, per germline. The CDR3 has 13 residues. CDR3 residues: CASSSLGHYEQYF. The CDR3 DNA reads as TGTGCCAGCAGCTCTCTGGGACACTACGAGCAGTACTTC.

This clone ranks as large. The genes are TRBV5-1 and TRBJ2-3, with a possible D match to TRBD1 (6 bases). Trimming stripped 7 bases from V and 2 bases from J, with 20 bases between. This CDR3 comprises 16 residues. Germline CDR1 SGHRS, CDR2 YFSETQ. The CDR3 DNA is TGCGCCAGCGGACCCGGGACACTTATTTCCACAGATACGCAGTATTTT. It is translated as CASGPGTLISTDTQYF.

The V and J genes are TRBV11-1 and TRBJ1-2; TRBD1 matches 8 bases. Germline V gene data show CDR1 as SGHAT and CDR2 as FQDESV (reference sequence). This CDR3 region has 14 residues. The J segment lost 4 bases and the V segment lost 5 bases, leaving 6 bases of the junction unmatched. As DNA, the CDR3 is TGTGCCAGCAGCCGACAGGGGACGGGCTATGGCTACACCTTC. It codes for CASSRQGTGYGYTF.

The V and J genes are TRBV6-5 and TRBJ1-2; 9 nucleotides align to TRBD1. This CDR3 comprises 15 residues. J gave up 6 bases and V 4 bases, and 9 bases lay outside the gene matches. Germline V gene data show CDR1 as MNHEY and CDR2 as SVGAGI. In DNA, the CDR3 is TGTGCCAGCAGTTCGTGGACAGGGGCCTTAGATGGCTACACCTTC. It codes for CASSSWTGALDGYTF.

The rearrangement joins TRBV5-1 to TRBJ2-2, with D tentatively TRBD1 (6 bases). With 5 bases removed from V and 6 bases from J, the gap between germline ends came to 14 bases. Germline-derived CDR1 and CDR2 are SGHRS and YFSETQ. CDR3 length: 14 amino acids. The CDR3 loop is CASRVGQVPGELFF. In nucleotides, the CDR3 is TGCGCCAGCAGAGTGGGACAAGTCCCCGGGGAGCTGTTTTTT.

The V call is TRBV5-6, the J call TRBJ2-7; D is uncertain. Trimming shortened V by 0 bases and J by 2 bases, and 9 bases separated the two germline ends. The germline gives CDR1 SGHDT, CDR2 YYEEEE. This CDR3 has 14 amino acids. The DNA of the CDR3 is TGTGCCAGCAGCTTGGTTATGGCGGCCTACGAGCAGTACTTC. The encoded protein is CASSLVMAAYEQYF.